This T cell receptor beta chain was sequenced for a study of lymphopenia after photon versus proton radiotherapy. Study-wide results and caveats: Post-nadir TCR diversity decline inversely tracked overall survival among those who died. Under photons, naive T cells and diversity fell while effector/memory populations rose.

Clones were sequenced by immunoSEQ multiplex PCR, and TCRdb holds only the in-frame ones, with some missing. The table lists approximately 150,000 clones, around nine tenths of them singletons. To note about this clone: The target antigen is unknown.

The V gene's germline CDR1 is MGHRA and CDR2 YSYEKL. The CDR3 runs to 16 residues. V was clipped by 0 bases and J by 3 bases, with 14 bases between them. Sequences were derived from peripheral blood, sampled from a patient treated with photon-based radiotherapy. This chain links TRBV4-1 with TRBJ1-2, with D tentatively TRBD1 (6 bases). The receptor was isolated from a middle-aged man with gastric cancer. The CDR3 spells CASSQDGTSAYYGYTF. For the CDR3, the DNA is TGCGCCAGCAGCCAAGATGGGACATCAGCTTACTATGGCTACACCTTC.